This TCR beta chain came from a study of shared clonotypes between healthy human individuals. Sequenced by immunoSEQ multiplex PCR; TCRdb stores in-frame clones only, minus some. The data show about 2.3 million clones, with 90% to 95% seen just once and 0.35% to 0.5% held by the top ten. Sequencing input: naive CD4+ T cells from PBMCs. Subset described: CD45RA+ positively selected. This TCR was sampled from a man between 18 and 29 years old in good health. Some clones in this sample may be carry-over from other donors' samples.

Here the CDR3 DNA reads TGTGCCAGTAGTATTTCAGCGGGAGGAGTGGGCGAGCAGTACTTC. Translated, it gives CASSISAGGVGEQYF. The chain is built from TRBV19 and TRBJ2-7; 9 bases fit TRBD2. The CDR3 is 15 residues long. The germline gives CDR1 LNHDA, CDR2 SQIVND (reference sequence). The V and J ends lost 3 bases and 6 bases, in that order; junction bases with no gene match: 9.